This T cell receptor (beta chain) originates from a study of CD4 T cells in relation to SARS-CoV-2 and coronaviruses. General study findings and limits: The cross-reactivity analysis covered only spike protein, not other viral proteins.

Using immunoSEQ multiplex PCR, the repertoire was profiled, and TCRdb retains in-frame clones only, with some absent. The sample lists about 11,000 clones, 81% occurring once. The germline V and J ends were trimmed by 2 bases and 3 bases, with 17 bases remaining between them. The CDR3 runs 16 residues. Germline assignment: CDR1 SGHTA and CDR2 FQGNSA. A remark on this clone: What it recognizes is unknown.

The unexposed donors gave CD4+ T cells in about 2010-2019, prior to COVID-19. Isolation of CD4+ T cells took place after about 9 days in culture. Cultures held more than 1.5 million PBMCs per well with 8.5 to 10 IU/ml IL-2. The chain links TRBV7-2 to TRBJ2-7; maybe TRBD2 (6 bases). The clonotype originates from a human donor in good health. Material for sequencing was CD4+ T cells from PBMCs, cultured in vitro. CDR3 in amino acids: CASSLTSGVRSYEQYF. The CDR3 DNA sequence: TGTGCCAGCAGCTTAACGTCGGGGGTTAGAAGCTACGAGCAGTACTTC.